A single sample gave rise to the 29 T cell receptor beta chains below, sequenced in a study of blood T cell repertoires in COVID-19. TCRdb's table, derived via immunoSEQ multiplex PCR, lists solely in-frame clones and lacks some. Among about 220,000 clones listed, 80% to 90% were seen once. Sequenced: PBMCs or T cells enriched from blood (not recorded which). The receptors shown here come from a woman under 40 with acute COVID-19.

The rearrangement uses TRBV28 and TRBJ1-5; 7 nucleotides line up with TRBD1. The germline gives CDR1 MDHEN, CDR2 SYDVKM. The CDR3 covers 14 residues. Germline trimming cut 6 bases from V and 3 bases from J; bases unmatched to any gene: 5. The CDR3 loop reads CASRGDSYNQPQHF. CDR3 sequence (DNA): TGTGCCAGCAGGGGGGACAGTTACAATCAGCCCCAGCATTTT. Drawing the rest from reference TRBV28 and TRBJ1-5, the complete variable domain is DVKVTQSSRYLVKRTGEKVFLECVQDMDHENMFWYRQDPGLGLRLIYFSYDVKMKEKGDIPEGYSVSREKKERFSLILESASTNQTSMYLCASRGDSYNQPQHFGDGTRLSIL.

This clone was counted between two and nine times. V gene TRBV10-1 combines with J gene TRBJ2-5; TRBD2 aligns across 10 bases. Per the germline V gene, CDR1 is WNHNN and CDR2 is SYGVQD (reference sequence). The CDR3 covers 14 residues. V was pared by 6 bases and J by 4 bases, with 5 bases of the junction left unmatched. CDR3 in DNA: TGCGCCAGCAGAGCGGGGGGGCCTGGAGAGACCCAGTACTTC. This codes for CASRAGGPGETQYF.

The J gene is TRBJ1-4, the V gene TRBV12-5; 8 nucleotides match TRBD1. The CDR3 covers 19 residues. Unmatched junction bases numbered 10, after V lost 1 base and J lost 0 bases. Germline V gives CDR1 LGHNT, CDR2 FRNRAP. The CDR3 nucleotides are TGTGCTAGTGGTTTGGGGACAGGGTTGGGGGGCTCAACTAATGAAAAACTGTTTTTT. Its translation: CASGLGTGLGGSTNEKLFF.

The rearrangement joins TRBV6-5 to TRBJ2-6, with D hard to call. This CDR3 comprises 16 residues. Germline V CDR1 and CDR2: MNHEY, SVGAGI. V shed 0 bases and J shed 4 bases, with 10 bases lying between them. This chain's CDR3 is CASSYSVAKGANVLTF. CDR3 coding DNA: TGTGCCAGCAGTTACTCGGTCGCGAAAGGGGCCAACGTCCTGACTTTC.

CDR3 DNA sequence: TGTGCCAGCAGTGAAAAGGGGCCTCCTTGGGACGAGCAGTACTTC. Translated: CASSEKGPPWDEQYF. The chain is built from TRBV2 and TRBJ2-7; TRBD1 is a possible D gene (5 bases). The CDR3 consists of 15 residues. Germline V gene lookup returns CDR1 SNHLY and CDR2 FYNNEI. Trimming cost V 2 bases and J 5 bases, with 16 bases left between them.

The chain has TRBV11-2 and TRBJ2-6; weak D call: TRBD1 (6 bases). Trimming removed 0 bases from V and 2 bases from J, with 11 bases in between. The CDR3 extends over 17 amino acids. Germline CDR1 SGHAT, CDR2 FQNNGV. Written as DNA, the CDR3 is TGTGCCAGCAGCTTAGATCAACCAGGGGCTGGGGCCAACGTCCTGACTTTC. Encoded protein: CASSLDQPGAGANVLTF.

This chain joins TRBV7-9 and TRBJ2-2; D gene uncertain. Between the trimmed V and J ends, which lost 8 bases and 0 bases, there was a span of 13 bases. Germline CDR1 is SEHNR and CDR2 is FQNEAQ (reference sequence). The CDR3 sequence is 15 residues long. The DNA for the CDR3 is TGTGCCAGCCGGAGAAACCCCGCGAACACCGGGGAGCTGTTTTTT. This encodes CASRRNPANTGELFF.

In its sample, this clone was seen once. The CDR3 DNA sequence: TGTGCCAGCAGCTTTACGGGACTTAACAATGAGCAGTTCTTC. Amino acids: CASSFTGLNNEQFF. This rearrangement joins TRBV13 to TRBJ2-1; TRBD2 might be the D (6 bases). The CDR3 loop spans 14 amino acids. Germline loops: CDR1 PRHDT, CDR2 FYEKMQ (reference sequence). Deletions cut 3 bases from V and 5 bases from J, with 11 bases between.

The rearrangement joins TRBV5-8 to TRBJ1-3, with 7 bases fitting TRBD1. J gave up 2 bases and V 2 bases, and 4 bases lay outside the gene matches. Per germline, CDR1 SGHTS and CDR2 YDEGEE. The CDR3 is 15 residues long. The chain's CDR3 is CASSFHTGAGNTIYF. DNA of the CDR3: TGTGCCAGCAGCTTCCATACAGGGGCTGGAAACACCATATATTTT.

This chain joins TRBV2 and TRBJ2-5; 8 bases match TRBD2. Trimming took 6 bases from V and 1 from J; bases not matched to a gene: 10. Germline-derived CDR1 and CDR2 are SNHLY and FYNNEI. This CDR3 contains 16 residues. CDR3 protein: CASRALRGGFQETQYF. CDR3 coding DNA: TGTGCCAGCAGAGCCCTACGCGGGGGGTTCCAAGAGACCCAGTACTTC. The full variable domain, with the rest looked up from reference TRBV2 and TRBJ2-5, is EPEVTQTPSHQVTQMGQEVILRCVPISNHLYFYWYRQILGQKVEFLVSFYNNEISEKSEIFDDQFSVERPDGSNFTLKIRSTKLEDSAMYFCASRALRGGFQETQYFGPGTRLLVL.

This chain joins TRBV28 and TRBJ1-2; maybe TRBD1 (6 bases). This CDR3 has 13 amino acids. Germline CDR1 reads MDHEN; CDR2 reads SYDVKM. V lost 6 bases to trimming and J lost 2 bases, with 10 bases between them. CDR3 bases: TGTGCCAGCAGCAACAGGGAGAACTATGGCTACACCTTC. Protein: CASSNRENYGYTF.

The chain combines TRBV19 with TRBJ1-1; D uncertain. CDR1 and CDR2 (germline): LNHDA, SQIVND (reference sequence). This CDR3 comprises 12 residues. Trimming removed 5 bases from V and 1 base from J, with 5 bases in between. The CDR3 bases are TGTGCCAGTAGTCTCGGGAACACTGAAGCTTTCTTT. Translation: CASSLGNTEAFF.

V gene TRBV7-8 combines with J gene TRBJ1-1; 7 positions match TRBD1. CDR3 size: 14 residues. Trimming removed 4 bases from V and 4 bases from J; junction bases left unmatched: 6. CDR1 SGHVS and CDR2 FQNEAQ come from the germline V gene. CDR3 amino acids: CASSSGDSGTEAFF. The CDR3 nucleotides are TGTGCCAGCAGCTCAGGGGACAGTGGCACTGAAGCTTTCTTT.

The chain joins TRBV6-5 to TRBJ1-4; D remains unclear. Germline loops: CDR1 MNHEY, CDR2 SVGAGI. The CDR3 is made up of 15 amino acids. The V and J ends lost 2 bases and 1 base respectively, with 8 bases between them. The CDR3 loop reads CASSYAGLTNEKLFF. The CDR3 nucleotides are TGTGCCAGCAGTTACGCGGGGTTAACTAATGAAAAACTGTTTTTT.

This clone was found once. J is TRBJ1-1 and V is TRBV2; weak D call: TRBD1 (5 bases). Germline V gives CDR1 SNHLY, CDR2 FYNNEI. Trimming pared 7 bases from V and 6 bases from J, leaving 21 bases between. CDR3 length: 15 residues. CDR3 sequence (DNA): TGTGCCAGCATGATTTCGGGGGTAATTGTCCCTGAAGCTTTCTTT. Protein product: CASMISGVIVPEAFF.

The V and J genes are TRBV4-1 and TRBJ1-2, with a weak D call TRBD1 (6 bases). Germline V gene sequence: CDR1 MGHRA, CDR2 YSYEKL. The CDR3 length is 16 residues. Trimming removed 0 bases from V and 4 bases from J, with 15 bases in between. This CDR3 reads CASSQDQDRPTYGYTF. The CDR3 coding sequence is TGCGCCAGCAGCCAAGATCAAGACAGGCCTACCTATGGCTACACCTTC.

The table lists this clone with a count of one. This chain joins TRBV12-5 and TRBJ2-2, with D possibly TRBD1 on 6 matching bases. The CDR3 extends over 15 amino acids. Germline V gives CDR1 LGHNT, CDR2 FRNRAP. The V end lost 5 bases, the J end lost 3 bases, and 13 bases lay between the germline ends. This CDR3 is CASGPPTGYTGELFF. Written as DNA, the CDR3 is TGTGCTAGTGGTCCCCCGACAGGATACACCGGGGAGCTGTTTTTT.

The chain uses TRBV5-1 and TRBJ2-1, with TRBD2 identical over 9 bases. V lost 0 bases to trimming and J lost 1 base; unmatched junction nucleotides: 8. The length of the CDR3 is 18 residues. Germline CDR1 is SGHRS and CDR2 is YFSETQ. The CDR3 sequence is CASSLAGESGGSYNEQFF. CDR3 sequence (DNA): TGCGCCAGCAGCTTGGCCGGGGAAAGCGGGGGGTCCTACAATGAGCAGTTCTTC.

V gene TRBV4-3 combines with J gene TRBJ2-1; TRBD1 is a possible D gene (5 bases). There are 19 residues in the CDR3. Germline V gene data show CDR1 as LGHNA and CDR2 as YSLEER. V dropped 1 base and J dropped 5 bases, with 24 bases sitting between them. CDR3 protein: CASSQAARSGAVTNNEQFF. The CDR3 nucleotides read TGCGCCAGCAGCCAAGCGGCCCGTAGTGGGGCCGTAACCAACAATGAGCAGTTCTTC.

This clone was detected once. The chain links TRBV7-8 to TRBJ1-1; maybe TRBD1 (5 bases). V was shortened by 1 base and J by 1 base, with 13 bases between the two germline ends. The CDR3 length is 16 residues. Germline V gene data show CDR1 as SGHVS and CDR2 as FQNEAQ. The CDR3 loop is CASSLVGRGRNTEAFF. Here the CDR3 DNA reads TGTGCCAGCAGCTTAGTAGGGCGGGGGAGGAACACTGAAGCTTTCTTT.

The chain is built from TRBV4-3 and TRBJ1-3; 7 bases match TRBD1. Germline loops: CDR1 LGHNA, CDR2 YSLEER. V was pared by 0 bases and J by 4 bases, with 3 bases of the junction left unmatched. This CDR3 has 15 residues. The DNA for the CDR3 is TGCGCCAGCAGCCAAGAGACAGGGTGGGGAAACACCATATATTTT. Its translation is CASSQETGWGNTIYF.

There are a few counts of this clone. The chain employs TRBV4-1 and TRBJ1-3, with D hard to call. Between the trimmed V and J ends, which lost 4 bases and 4 bases, there was a span of 5 bases. CDR3 length equals 12 residues. Germline assignment: CDR1 MGHRA and CDR2 YSYEKL. The CDR3 here is CASSRAGNTIYF. The CDR3 DNA sequence: TGCGCCAGCAGCCGGGCAGGAAACACCATATATTTT.

V and J are TRBV5-1 and TRBJ2-7, with a weak D call TRBD2 (5 bases). With 1 base removed from V and 2 bases from J, the gap between germline ends came to 13 bases. Germline V gene lookup returns CDR1 SGHRS and CDR2 YFSETQ. This CDR3 is built from 15 residues. The CDR3 here is CASSLRGSGPYEQYF. The CDR3 bases are TGCGCCAGCAGCTTGCGGGGTTCGGGCCCCTACGAGCAGTACTTC.

The V gene is TRBV6-1, the J gene TRBJ1-6; 9 positions match TRBD1. This CDR3 contains 16 residues. Per the germline V gene, CDR1 is MNHNS and CDR2 is SASEGT. V was pared by 2 bases and J by 7 bases, with 6 bases of the junction left unmatched. The CDR3 DNA follows: TGTGCCAGCAGTGAATCAGGGGGACAGGGCAATTCACCCCTCCACTTT. This encodes CASSESGGQGNSPLHF.

The chain links TRBV6-1 to TRBJ2-3, with a possible D match to TRBD2 (6 bases). CDR1 MNHNS and CDR2 SASEGT come from the germline V gene. The CDR3 consists of 15 residues. Trimming took off 1 base at V and 6 bases at J, with 14 bases between the two ends. CDR3 bases: TGTGCCAGCAGTGAAGATGGAGGGATGCCCGATACGCAGTATTTT. Translating gives CASSEDGGMPDTQYF.

V and J are TRBV5-4 and TRBJ1-2; 8 nucleotides align to TRBD1. Germline-derived CDR1 and CDR2 are SGHNT and YYREEE (reference sequence). V was clipped by 3 bases and J by 3 bases; unmatched bases: 4. This CDR3 region has 14 residues. DNA of the CDR3: TGTGCCAGCAGCTCTCCGGACAGGGACTATGGCTACACCTTC. Translated: CASSSPDRDYGYTF.

This chain uses TRBV5-1 with TRBJ2-7, with no clear D. The CDR3 totals 14 residues. Trimming removed 2 bases from V and 0 bases from J, with 9 bases in between. The germline V gene has CDR1 SGHRS and CDR2 YFSETQ. CDR3 DNA sequence: TGCGCCAGCAGCTTAGTCACGAGCTCCTACGAGCAGTACTTC. It encodes CASSLVTSSYEQYF.

V and J are TRBV7-2 and TRBJ1-2; no definite D call. V shed 6 bases and J shed 8 bases, with 19 bases lying between them. CDR1 is SGHTA, CDR2 FQGNSA, per germline. The CDR3 has 14 residues. CDR3 in amino acids: CASSPSKFRQGYTF. The CDR3 DNA follows: TGTGCCAGCAGTCCCTCGAAGTTCCGTCAGGGCTACACCTTC.

This clone appeared once. V and J are TRBV7-6 and TRBJ1-1; D not certain. This CDR3 has 12 residues. The germline V gene encodes CDR1 SGHVS and CDR2 FNYEAQ. V lost 6 bases and J lost 3, with 8 bases in between. The CDR3 bases are TGTGCCAGCAGTGGGAGGGACACTGAAGCTTTCTTT. This translates into CASSGRDTEAFF.